Following are 17 T cell receptor beta chains from one sample sequenced in a study of graft-versus-host responses after intestinal transplantation. Here immunoSEQ multiplex PCR was the method, and the copy in TCRdb shows in-frame clones only, minus some. This sample yields over 85,000 clones, of which 93% are seen a single time; roughly 0.5% belongs to the top ten. The antigens of these receptors remain unknown. Source: unstimulated CD8+ T cells sorted from spleen or lymph node cells, taken before intestinal transplant. The receptors originated from a human donor who received an intestinal transplant.

As for this clone: This sample includes further DNA sequences coding for the same CDR3. The chain has TRBV11-2 and TRBJ2-7; D gene ambiguous. Trimming took off 2 bases at V and 1 base at J, with 3 bases between the two ends. The CDR3 covers 12 residues. The V gene's germline CDR1 is SGHAT and CDR2 FQNNGV. CDR3 nucleotides: TGTGCCAGCAGCTTATCATCCTACGAGCAGTACTTC. Protein: CASSLSSYEQYF. The entire variable domain, with the rest obtained from reference TRBV11-2 and TRBJ2-7, is as follows: EAGVAQSPRYKIIEKRQSVAFWCNPISGHATLYWYQQILGQGPKLLIQFQNNGVVDDSQLPKDRFSAERLKGVDSTLKIQPAKLEDSAVYLCASSLSSYEQYFGPGTRLTVT.

This sequence joins TRBV27 and TRBJ1-5, with TRBD1 identical over 12 bases. This CDR3 is built from 16 residues. V trimming: 5 bases; J trimming: 7 bases; junction bases outside the gene matches: 9. Germline CDR1 and CDR2: MNHEY and SMNVEV (reference sequence). This chain's CDR3 is CASSPPGQGAWQPQHF. The CDR3, as DNA: TGTGCCAGCAGTCCCCCGGGACAGGGGGCCTGGCAGCCCCAGCATTTT.

The chain has TRBV7-9 and TRBJ2-2, with TRBD2 as a possible D gene (7 bases). The CDR3 consists of 18 residues. Germline V CDR1 and CDR2: SEHNR, FQNEAQ (reference sequence). Trimming cost V 1 base and J 3 bases, with 18 bases left between them. The CDR3 loop reads CASSLEGGRTGDTGELFF. CDR3 nucleotides: TGTGCCAGCAGCTTAGAGGGGGGGAGAACAGGCGACACCGGGGAGCTGTTTTTT.

The count of this clone is one. The chain uses TRBV5-4 and TRBJ2-7, with a possible D match to TRBD1 (5 bases). The CDR3 totals 14 residues. CDR1 and CDR2 (germline): SGHNT, YYREEE (reference sequence). V shed 4 bases and J shed 3 bases, with 14 bases lying between them. DNA for the CDR3: TGTGCCAGCAGCGGGCCCCCAGGGAACTACGAGCAGTACTTC. It codes for CASSGPPGNYEQYF.

J is TRBJ2-5 and V is TRBV9; 9 bases line up with TRBD2. The V and J ends lost 4 bases and 4 bases, in that order; junction bases with no gene match: 8. This CDR3 has 15 amino acids. Germline CDR1 and CDR2: SGDLS and YYNGEE. CDR3 DNA: TGTGCCAGCAGCCCCATAAGCGGGGGGAGAGAGACCCAGTACTTC. This encodes CASSPISGGRETQYF.

The rearrangement links TRBV7-9 to TRBJ1-2; 8 bases align to TRBD1. The germline V gene has CDR1 SEHNR and CDR2 FQNEAQ (reference sequence). V gave up 6 bases and J gave up 4 bases; unmatched junction bases: 7. The CDR3 is 14 amino acids. The CDR3 nucleotides read TGTGCCAGCAGAGAGGACAGGGAAGGCTATGGCTACACCTTC. It yields the protein CASREDREGYGYTF. Combining the CDR3 with reference TRBV7-9 and TRBJ1-2 gives the whole variable domain DTGVSQNPRHKITKRGQNVTFRCDPISEHNRLYWYRQTLGQGPEFLTYFQNEAQLEKSRLLSDRFSAERPKGSFSTLEIQRTEQGDSAMYLCASREDREGYGYTFGSGTRLTVV.

The chain carries TRBV7-4 and TRBJ1-1, with TRBD1 as a possible D gene (5 bases). Looked up from germline, CDR1 is SGHVT and CDR2 is SQSDAQ. V was shortened by 1 base and J by 3 bases, with 18 bases between the two germline ends. CDR3 length: 17 amino acids. The CDR3 is CASSLGGWGGRDTEAFF. In DNA form, the CDR3 reads TGTGCCAGCAGCTTAGGGGGTTGGGGGGGTCGGGACACTGAAGCTTTCTTT.

This chain joins TRBV6-1 and TRBJ2-7; tentatively, D is TRBD1 or TRBD2 (6 bases each). The CDR3 sequence is 12 residues long. The V gene's germline CDR1 is MNHNS and CDR2 SASEGT. Trimming pared 6 bases from V and 5 bases from J, leaving 11 bases between. CDR3 DNA sequence: TGTGCCAGCAGCCCCGGGGGCGACGAGCAGTACTTC. Its protein product is CASSPGGDEQYF.

The V call is TRBV11-2, the J call TRBJ2-1, with TRBD2 matching 7 bases. Germline CDR1 reads SGHAT; CDR2 reads FQNNGV. This CDR3 has 15 residues. J was trimmed by 7 bases and V by 7 bases; bases with no gene match: 13. The CDR3 region has the DNA TGTGCCAGCAACTCCGAGTGGGAGGGCCTTAATGAGCAGTTCTTC. Translation: CASNSEWEGLNEQFF. Using reference TRBV11-2 and TRBJ2-1 for the parts outside the CDR3, the full variable domain is EAGVAQSPRYKIIEKRQSVAFWCNPISGHATLYWYQQILGQGPKLLIQFQNNGVVDDSQLPKDRFSAERLKGVDSTLKIQPAKLEDSAVYLCASNSEWEGLNEQFFGPGTRLTVL.

The chain couples TRBV7-6 to TRBJ2-1; D is perhaps TRBD2 (5 bases). The V end lost 5 bases, the J end lost 6 bases, and 17 bases lay between the germline ends. CDR3 size: 15 residues. The V gene's germline CDR1 is SGHVS and CDR2 FNYEAQ. CDR3 sequence (DNA): TGTGCCAGCAGCCGACGGAGTGTCCGGGGCAATGAGCAGTTCTTC. The encoded protein is CASSRRSVRGNEQFF.

The chain employs TRBV9 and TRBJ1-1; TRBD1 might be the D (5 bases). This CDR3 spans 14 amino acids. Trimming left V 3 bases short and J 1 base short, with 10 bases between. Per the germline V gene, CDR1 is SGDLS and CDR2 is YYNGEE. This CDR3 is CASSDPGRNTEAFF. The DNA of the CDR3 is TGTGCCAGCAGCGACCCGGGACGGAACACTGAAGCTTTCTTT.

The chain links TRBV9 to TRBJ2-7, with 8 bases matching TRBD1. The J segment lost 0 bases and the V segment lost 0 bases, leaving 2 bases of the junction unmatched. CDR1 and CDR2 (germline): SGDLS, YYNGEE. This CDR3 has 15 residues. This CDR3 reads CASSVGQGASYEQYF. The CDR3 bases are TGTGCCAGCAGCGTAGGCCAGGGGGCCTCCTACGAGCAGTACTTC. Combining the CDR3 with reference TRBV9 and TRBJ2-7 gives the whole variable domain DSGVTQTPKHLITATGQRVTLRCSPRSGDLSVYWYQQSLDQGLQFLIQYYNGEERAKGNILERFSAQQFPDLHSELNLSSLELGDSALYFCASSVGQGASYEQYFGPGTRLTVT.

V is TRBV28 and J is TRBJ2-2; 10 bases align to TRBD2. Germline V gives CDR1 MDHEN, CDR2 SYDVKM. The CDR3 sequence is 14 residues long. The V and J ends lost 2 bases and 7 bases, in that order; junction bases with no gene match: 1. The CDR3 here is CASSLLAGDGELFF. The CDR3 DNA reads as TGTGCCAGCAGTTTACTAGCGGGAGACGGGGAGCTGTTTTTT. The entire variable domain, with the rest obtained from reference TRBV28 and TRBJ2-2, is as follows: DVKVTQSSRYLVKRTGEKVFLECVQDMDHENMFWYRQDPGLGLRLIYFSYDVKMKEKGDIPEGYSVSREKKERFSLILESASTNQTSMYLCASSLLAGDGELFFGEGSRLTVL.

The rearrangement links TRBV5-1 to TRBJ1-1; 7 positions match TRBD1. The CDR3 consists of 14 residues. V gave up 3 bases and J gave up 1 base; unmatched junction bases: 3. Germline V lookup: CDR1 SGHRS, CDR2 YFSETQ. The CDR3 region is CASSWTGSNTEAFF. The CDR3 DNA reads TGCGCCAGCAGCTGGACAGGATCGAACACTGAAGCTTTCTTT. The full variable domain, with the rest looked up from reference TRBV5-1 and TRBJ1-1, is KAGVTQTPRYLIKTRGQQVTLSCSPISGHRSVSWYQQTPGQGLQFLFEYFSETQRNKGNFPGRFSGRQFSNSRSEMNVSTLELGDSALYLCASSWTGSNTEAFFGQGTRLTVV.

The chain joins TRBV28 to TRBJ1-1; D is ambiguous. The V gene lost 3 bases and the J gene lost 4 bases, with 6 bases spanning the gap. The CDR3 length is 12 residues. The germline CDR1 and CDR2 sequences are MDHEN and SYDVKM. The CDR3 spells CASSFRGTEAFF. CDR3 nucleotides: TGTGCCAGCAGTTTTCGGGGCACTGAAGCTTTCTTT.

The chain recombines TRBV27 with TRBJ2-7; a weak D match, TRBD2 (5 bases). Trimming cost V 5 bases and J 4 bases, with 12 bases left between them. The CDR3 is 13 amino acids. Per germline, CDR1 MNHEY and CDR2 SMNVEV (reference sequence). In nucleotides, the CDR3 is TGTGCCAGCAGTCGTACGGGGAGATACGAGCAGTACTTC. Translation: CASSRTGRYEQYF.

The CDR3 sequence: CASSPTGLQETQYF. CDR3 nucleotides: TGTGCCAGCAGCCCGACGGGGCTCCAAGAGACCCAGTACTTC. The chain recombines TRBV27 with TRBJ2-5; D is tentatively TRBD1 or TRBD2 (5 bases each). This CDR3 has 14 residues. The ends were cut back, 6 bases at V and 1 base at J, with 12 bases in the middle. Germline values: CDR1 MNHEY, CDR2 SMNVEV (reference sequence).